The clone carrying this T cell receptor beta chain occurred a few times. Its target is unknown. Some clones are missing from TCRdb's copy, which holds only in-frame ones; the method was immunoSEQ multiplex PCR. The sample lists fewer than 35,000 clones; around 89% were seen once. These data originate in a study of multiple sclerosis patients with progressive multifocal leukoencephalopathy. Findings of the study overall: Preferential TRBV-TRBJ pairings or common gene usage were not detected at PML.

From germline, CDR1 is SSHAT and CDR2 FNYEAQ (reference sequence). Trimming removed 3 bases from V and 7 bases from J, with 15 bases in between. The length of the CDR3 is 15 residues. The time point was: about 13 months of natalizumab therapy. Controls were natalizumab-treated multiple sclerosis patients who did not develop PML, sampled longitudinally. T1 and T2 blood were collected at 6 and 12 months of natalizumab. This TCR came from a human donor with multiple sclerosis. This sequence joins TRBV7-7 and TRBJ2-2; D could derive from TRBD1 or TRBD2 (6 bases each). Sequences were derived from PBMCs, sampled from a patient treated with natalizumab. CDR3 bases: TGTGCCAGCAGCTTTGGGGGGCCTTCGGGCGGGGAGCTGTTTTTT. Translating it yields CASSFGGPSGGELFF. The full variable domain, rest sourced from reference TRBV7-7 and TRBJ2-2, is GAGVSQSPRYKVTKRGQDVTLRCDPISSHATLYWYQQALGQGPEFLTYFNYEAQPDKSGLPSDRFSAERPEGSISTLTIQRTEQRDSAMYRCASSFGGPSGGELFFGEGSRLTVL.